Each of the 28 T cell receptor beta chains below was sequenced from the same sample in a study of blood T cell repertoires in COVID-19 (dated by TCRdb to 2018 to 2020). The receptor library was made with the immunoSEQ multiplex PCR assay. TCRdb obtained this table from immuneACCESS and retained in-frame rearrangements with V and J assigned. These tables miss some clones; where compared with another copy, unresolved V genes account for less than half of the shortfall, and the remainder is unexplained. The sample data list some 130,000 clones, and 75% to 90% of these were observed just once. The ten largest clones capture around 4.5% of the sample. The sequenced material came from peripheral blood. Receptor source: a man between 60 and 70 years old with COVID-19, enrolled during active disease.

This rearrangement joins TRBV7-9 to TRBJ2-7; D gene unclear. This CDR3 is built from 12 residues. The germline V gene encodes CDR1 SEHNR and CDR2 FQNEAQ (reference sequence). Trimming pared 2 bases from V and 6 bases from J, leaving 8 bases between. The CDR3, as DNA: TGTGCCAGCAGCTTACAGGTTTTCGAGCAGTACTTC. Translating gives CASSLQVFEQYF.

V and J are TRBV5-1 and TRBJ1-5, with a tentative D call TRBD1 (5 bases). There are 15 residues in the CDR3. V lost 0 bases and J lost 7, with 14 bases in between. Per the germline V gene, CDR1 is SGHRS and CDR2 is YFSETQ. CDR3 loop: CASSLEGRVEQPQHF. In DNA, the CDR3 is TGCGCCAGCAGCTTGGAAGGCAGGGTGGAACAGCCCCAGCATTTT. Filled out from reference TRBV5-1 and TRBJ1-5, the complete variable domain reads KAGVTQTPRYLIKTRGQQVTLSCSPISGHRSVSWYQQTPGQGLQFLFEYFSETQRNKGNFPGRFSGRQFSNSRSEMNVSTLELGDSALYLCASSLEGRVEQPQHFGDGTRLSIL.

CDR3 sequence (DNA): TGTGCCTGGAGTAAGGGGGCAGCTGGGGCCAACGTCCTGACTTTC. It specifies CAWSKGAAGANVLTF. This rearrangement joins TRBV30 to TRBJ2-6; 7 bases align to TRBD1. The CDR3 sequence is 15 residues long. Losses at the gene ends were 2 bases for V and 2 bases for J; bases not matched to a gene: 3. Looked up from germline, CDR1 is GTSNPN and CDR2 is SVGIG (reference sequence).

This chain uses TRBV11-2 with TRBJ2-7, with D possibly matching TRBD1 (6 bases). CDR1 and CDR2 from the germline V gene are SGHAT and FQNNGV. V lost 0 bases and J 2 bases, leaving 11 bases between the germline ends. The CDR3 consists of 15 residues. The CDR3 DNA reads as TGTGCCAGCAGCTTAGAAGGGACATCAACCTACGAGCAGTACTTC. Protein sequence: CASSLEGTSTYEQYF. The full variable domain, completed using reference TRBV11-2 and TRBJ2-7, is EAGVAQSPRYKIIEKRQSVAFWCNPISGHATLYWYQQILGQGPKLLIQFQNNGVVDDSQLPKDRFSAERLKGVDSTLKIQPAKLEDSAVYLCASSLEGTSTYEQYFGPGTRLTVT.

The genes are TRBV18 and TRBJ1-3; TRBD1 matches at 10 bases. Germline V gives CDR1 KGHSH, CDR2 LQKENI. The CDR3 extends over 16 amino acids. After removal of 1 base from V and 4 bases from J, the junction contained 4 bases not matched to a gene. CDR3 nucleotides: TGTGCCAGCTCACCACGACAGGGGGCGACGGGAAACACCATATATTTT. Its protein is CASSPRQGATGNTIYF. The full variable domain, with the rest looked up from reference TRBV18 and TRBJ1-3, is NAGVMQNPRHLVRRRGQEARLRCSPMKGHSHVYWYRQLPEEGLKFMVYLQKENIIDESGMPKERFSAEFPKEGPSILRIQQVVRGDSAAYFCASSPRQGATGNTIYFGEGSWLTVV.

The V gene is TRBV27, the J gene TRBJ1-2, with 7 bases aligning to TRBD1. CDR3 size: 14 residues. The trim removed 2 bases at V and 3 bases at J, leaving 3 bases unmatched. CDR1 is MNHEY, CDR2 SMNVEV, per germline (reference sequence). The CDR3 DNA follows: TGTGCCAGCAGTTTAAGGGGGCGCTACTATGGCTACACCTTC. It encodes CASSLRGRYYGYTF.

The V call is TRBV20-1, the J call TRBJ1-5; 9 bases map to TRBD1. Germline CDR1 is DFQATT and CDR2 is SNEGSKA (reference sequence). The ends lost 3 bases at V and 6 bases at J; junction bases unmatched: 12. The CDR3 spans 16 residues. The CDR3: CSASNAGQGLRQPQHF. The CDR3 nucleotides are TGCAGTGCTAGTAACGCGGGACAGGGTCTTCGTCAGCCCCAGCATTTT.

V is TRBV28 and J is TRBJ2-4; D is possibly TRBD2 (7 bases). The CDR3 extends over 18 amino acids. Trimming left V 5 bases short and J 5 bases short, with 25 bases between. CDR1 and CDR2 from the germline V gene are MDHEN and SYDVKM. The CDR3, as DNA: TGTGCCAGCAGTATGCCCGGGTGGGGGGGCCTTCCGGAAAACATTCAGTACTTC. Translation gives CASSMPGWGGLPENIQYF.

As concerns this clone: The sample has other DNA sequences that encode this CDR3 too. Written as DNA, the CDR3 is TGTGCCAGCAGCTTAGGTCTAGCCTCTGGAAACACCATATATTTT. This encodes CASSLGLASGNTIYF. The rearrangement uses TRBV5-5 and TRBJ1-3, with no clear D. The V end lost 2 bases, the J end lost 0 bases, and 9 bases lay between the germline ends. The germline V gene has CDR1 SGHKS and CDR2 YYEKEE (reference sequence). This CDR3 is built from 15 residues.

This chain links TRBV30 with TRBJ1-1; 9 bases align to TRBD1. The germline CDR1 and CDR2 sequences are GTSNPN and SVGIG (reference sequence). The V gene end was trimmed by 0 bases and the J gene end by 1 base; junction bases not matched to a gene: 6. The CDR3 is made up of 16 amino acids. CDR3 sequence (DNA): TGTGCCTGGAGTGTAACGGACAGGGGATGGAACACTGAAGCTTTCTTT. As protein: CAWSVTDRGWNTEAFF.

This chain connects TRBV4-3 to TRBJ2-7; 11 bases align to TRBD1. J was trimmed by 5 bases and V by 0 bases; bases with no gene match: 6. This CDR3 has 16 residues. Germline values: CDR1 LGHNA, CDR2 YSLEER. This chain's CDR3 is CASSQELGQGVHEQYF. The CDR3 region has the DNA TGCGCCAGCAGCCAAGAATTGGGACAGGGGGTCCACGAGCAGTACTTC.

The rearrangement uses TRBV4-2 and TRBJ2-1, with 7 bases fitting TRBD2. CDR1 and CDR2 from the germline V gene are LGHNA and YNFKEQ. V trimming: 1 base; J trimming: 5 bases; junction bases outside the gene matches: 20. The CDR3 has 20 amino acids. The DNA of the CDR3 is TGTGCCAGCAGCCAAGCGGTTTCAGGTTGGCTTAGCGGGTCCCACAATGAGCAGTTCTTC. This codes for CASSQAVSGWLSGSHNEQFF.

The chain combines TRBV11-2 with TRBJ1-2, with D perhaps TRBD1 (6 bases). V dropped 5 bases and J dropped 3 bases, with 16 bases sitting between them. CDR3 length equals 15 residues. The germline V gene has CDR1 SGHAT and CDR2 FQNNGV. In nucleotides, the CDR3 is TGTGCCAGCAGCACCCGGCGGACAGCGGACTATGGCTACACCTTC. This encodes CASSTRRTADYGYTF.

V and J are TRBV6-5 and TRBJ1-2, with TRBD1 matching over 7 bases. The CDR3 totals 14 residues. V shed 0 bases, J shed 6 bases, and the junction held 4 bases outside the gene matches. CDR1 and CDR2 from the germline V gene are MNHEY and SVGAGI. The CDR3 DNA reads TGTGCCAGCAGTTACTCGGGGACAGCGGATGGCTACACCTTC. It specifies CASSYSGTADGYTF.

The rearrangement uses TRBV6-1 and TRBJ1-5; D is ambiguous. V lost 2 bases, J lost 9 bases, and 14 bases lay in between. The CDR3 covers 14 residues. The V gene's germline CDR1 is MNHNS and CDR2 SASEGT. The CDR3 sequence is CASSETQIPRPQHF. CDR3 bases: TGTGCCAGCAGTGAAACCCAGATCCCTCGGCCCCAGCATTTT.

The chain carries TRBV27 and TRBJ1-3; 10 nucleotides match TRBD1. Germline loops: CDR1 MNHEY, CDR2 SMNVEV (reference sequence). J was trimmed by 6 bases and V by 6 bases; bases with no gene match: 8. This CDR3 is built from 15 residues. CDR3 residues: CASSRAGTGENTIYF. The CDR3 DNA reads TGTGCCAGCAGCCGGGCGGGGACAGGGGAAAACACCATATATTTT.

The J gene is TRBJ1-1, the V gene TRBV3-1 (or the pseudogene TRBV3-2); 7 bases agree with TRBD1. V lost 1 base and J lost 0; bases outside the gene matches: 2. This CDR3 is built from 15 residues. Germline CDR1 is LGHDT and CDR2 is YNNKEL (reference sequence). The CDR3 here is CASSQGGQMNTEAFF. The CDR3 bases are TGTGCCAGCAGCCAAGGGGGACAGATGAACACTGAAGCTTTCTTT.

The chain carries TRBV9 and TRBJ2-1; D is unresolved. Per the germline V gene, CDR1 is SGDLS and CDR2 is YYNGEE. This CDR3 region has 15 residues. Trimming removed 3 bases from V and 5 bases from J, with 15 bases in between. In nucleotides, the CDR3 is TGTGCCAGCAGCGCCACGCCAGTCAGAAACAATGAGCAGTTCTTC. It specifies CASSATPVRNNEQFF.

This clone came up a few times. V usage is TRBV5-4 and J usage is TRBJ1-4; TRBD1 aligns across 11 bases. This CDR3 is built from 14 residues. In germline, CDR1 is SGHNT, CDR2 YYREEE (reference sequence). The V and J ends lost 4 bases and 8 bases, in that order; junction bases with no gene match: 4. This CDR3 reads CASSTDRGREKLFF. The CDR3 bases are TGTGCCAGCAGCACGGACAGGGGGCGGGAAAAACTGTTTTTT.

This clone appeared once. The V and J genes are TRBV5-1 and TRBJ1-1; D is perhaps TRBD1 (6 bases). This CDR3 has 12 amino acids. Deletions cut 0 bases from V and 10 bases from J, with 10 bases between. Germline V gene data show CDR1 as SGHRS and CDR2 as YFSETQ. DNA of the CDR3: TGCGCCAGCAGCTTGGAGGGGGACCGAGCTTTCTTT. Residues: CASSLEGDRAFF.

The V and J genes are TRBV5-1 and TRBJ1-1, with TRBD1 matching over 10 bases. Germline lookup yields CDR1 SGHRS and CDR2 YFSETQ. The CDR3 has 16 amino acids. The J segment lost 0 bases and the V segment lost 4 bases, leaving 6 bases of the junction unmatched. The CDR3 protein is CASSPRDRGMNTEAFF. In nucleotides, the CDR3 is TGCGCCAGCAGCCCCCGGGACAGGGGAATGAACACTGAAGCTTTCTTT.

The rearrangement uses TRBV5-1 and TRBJ2-1; 10 bases are shared with TRBD2. CDR1 and CDR2 (germline): SGHRS, YFSETQ. This CDR3 has 15 residues. The V gene end was trimmed by 3 bases and the J gene end by 2 bases; junction bases not matched to a gene: 2. The chain's CDR3 is CASSSGLAAYNEQFF. CDR3 sequence (DNA): TGCGCCAGCAGCTCCGGACTAGCGGCCTACAATGAGCAGTTCTTC.

The rearrangement uses TRBV18 and TRBJ2-1; TRBD1 matches 12 bases. This CDR3 region has 16 residues. Germline CDR1 is KGHSH and CDR2 is LQKENI. The ends lost 3 bases at V and 4 bases at J; junction bases unmatched: 4. CDR3: CASSPEGQGAYNEQFF. CDR3 in DNA: TGTGCCAGCTCACCGGAGGGACAGGGGGCATACAATGAGCAGTTCTTC. Supplemented by reference TRBV18 and TRBJ2-1, the full variable domain reads NAGVMQNPRHLVRRRGQEARLRCSPMKGHSHVYWYRQLPEEGLKFMVYLQKENIIDESGMPKERFSAEFPKEGPSILRIQQVVRGDSAAYFCASSPEGQGAYNEQFFGPGTRLTVL.

The chain recombines TRBV13 with TRBJ1-1, with D possibly matching TRBD1 (5 bases). The CDR3 has 15 amino acids. Trimming shortened V by 0 bases and J by 4 bases, and 12 bases separated the two germline ends. Germline CDR1 and CDR2: PRHDT and FYEKMQ (reference sequence). The CDR3 DNA sequence: TGTGCCAGCAGCTTAGGCCGTGGAGGGACCACTGAAGCTTTCTTT. Encoded protein: CASSLGRGGTTEAFF.

Notes on this clone: Other DNA sequences in this specimen translate into the identical CDR3. The V call is TRBV7-2, the J call TRBJ2-5; TRBD2 matches at 8 bases. CDR3 size: 14 residues. From germline, CDR1 is SGHTA and CDR2 FQGNSA. The V segment lost 3 bases and the J segment 2 bases; nucleotides outside the gene matches: 2. CDR3 protein: CASSFSGGQETQYF. The CDR3 nucleotides are TGTGCCAGCAGCTTTTCGGGGGGGCAAGAGACCCAGTACTTC.

The genes are TRBV20-1 and TRBJ1-1; TRBD1 is a possible D gene (5 bases). In germline, CDR1 is DFQATT, CDR2 SNEGSKA (reference sequence). V lost 3 bases and J 1 base, leaving 9 bases between the germline ends. This CDR3 has 13 amino acids. In DNA form, the CDR3 reads TGCAGTGCTAGTAAGGGGTGGAACACTGAAGCTTTCTTT. Residues: CSASKGWNTEAFF.

The gene calls are TRBV7-3 and TRBJ2-3, with D maybe TRBD1 (5 bases). V dropped 4 bases and J dropped 6 bases, with 11 bases sitting between them. Germline CDR1 and CDR2: SGHTA and FQGTGA. This CDR3 spans 13 amino acids. CDR3 bases: TGTGCCAGCAGCTCCTTAGGGGCGGATACGCAGTATTTT. Its protein product is CASSSLGADTQYF.

The chain is built from TRBV27 and TRBJ1-1; perhaps TRBD1 as D (6 bases). The ends were cut back, 9 bases at V and 3 bases at J, with 23 bases in the middle. From germline, CDR1 is MNHEY and CDR2 SMNVEV (reference sequence). The CDR3 consists of 16 residues. This CDR3 reads CASTKGRGRFDTEAFF. The CDR3 nucleotides read TGTGCCAGTACCAAGGGCAGGGGTAGGTTTGACACTGAAGCTTTCTTT.